This T cell receptor beta chain was recorded in a study of cytomegalovirus exposure and HLA in healthy donors. Study-wide points: The authors reported that TCR beta sequences could predict HLA-A and HLA-B alleles. These predictions were accurate for most subjects in the first cohort.

On this clone: Its cognate antigen is unknown.

PCR amplification relied on 60 Vbeta primers (plus 13 Jbeta primers). Sequencing was performed with immunoSEQ multiplex PCR; in TCRdb, only in-frame clones are kept and a portion is missing. The sample shows about 170,000 clones, 76% of them seen only once. The V and J ends lost 2 bases and 8 bases respectively, with 12 bases between them. CDR1 is KGHSY and CDR2 is FQNENV in the germline V gene. This CDR3 has 13 amino acids. The chain joins TRBV16 to TRBJ2-5, with D possibly being TRBD1 (5 bases). Input material: PBMCs. This TCR was sampled from a female donor in good health and CMV-seronegative. The CDR3 region has the DNA TGTGCCAGCAGCCAACAAGAAGGACAAACCCAGTACTTC. Translated: CASSQQEGQTQYF.